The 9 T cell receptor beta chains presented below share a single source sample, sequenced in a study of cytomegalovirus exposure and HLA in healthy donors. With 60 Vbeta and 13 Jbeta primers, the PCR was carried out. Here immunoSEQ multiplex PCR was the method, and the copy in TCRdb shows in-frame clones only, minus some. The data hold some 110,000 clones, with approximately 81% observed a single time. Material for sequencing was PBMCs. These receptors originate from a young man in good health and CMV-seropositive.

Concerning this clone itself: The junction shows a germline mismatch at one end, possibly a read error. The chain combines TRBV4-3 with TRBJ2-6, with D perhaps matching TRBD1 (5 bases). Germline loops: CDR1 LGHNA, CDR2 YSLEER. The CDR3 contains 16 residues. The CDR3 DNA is TGCGCCAGCAGCCAAGATTGGGCCTCTGGGGCCAACGGCCTGACTTTC. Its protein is CASSQDWASGANGLTF.

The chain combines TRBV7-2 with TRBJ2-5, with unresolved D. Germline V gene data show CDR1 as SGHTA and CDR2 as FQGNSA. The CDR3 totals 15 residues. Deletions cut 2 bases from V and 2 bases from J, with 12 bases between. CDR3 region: CASSLYRGGQETQYF. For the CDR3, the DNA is TGTGCCAGCAGCTTATATCGCGGCGGACAAGAGACCCAGTACTTC.

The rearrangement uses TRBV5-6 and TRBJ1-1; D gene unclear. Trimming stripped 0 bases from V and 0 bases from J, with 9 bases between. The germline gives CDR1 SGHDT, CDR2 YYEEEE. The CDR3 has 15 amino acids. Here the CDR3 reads CASSLDGGMNTEAFF. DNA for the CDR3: TGTGCCAGCAGCTTGGACGGAGGCATGAACACTGAAGCTTTCTTT.

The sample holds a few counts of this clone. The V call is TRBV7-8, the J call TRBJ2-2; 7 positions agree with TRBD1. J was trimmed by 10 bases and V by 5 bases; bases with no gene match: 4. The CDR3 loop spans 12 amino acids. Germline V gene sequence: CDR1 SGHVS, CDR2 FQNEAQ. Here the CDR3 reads CASSQDRVELFF. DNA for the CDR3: TGTGCCAGCAGCCAAGACAGGGTGGAGCTGTTTTTT.

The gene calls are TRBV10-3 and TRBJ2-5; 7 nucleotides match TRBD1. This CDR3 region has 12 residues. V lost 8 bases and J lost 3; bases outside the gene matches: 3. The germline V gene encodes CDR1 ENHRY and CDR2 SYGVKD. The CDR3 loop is CAIAQGEETQYF. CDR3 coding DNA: TGTGCCATCGCGCAGGGGGAAGAGACCCAGTACTTC.

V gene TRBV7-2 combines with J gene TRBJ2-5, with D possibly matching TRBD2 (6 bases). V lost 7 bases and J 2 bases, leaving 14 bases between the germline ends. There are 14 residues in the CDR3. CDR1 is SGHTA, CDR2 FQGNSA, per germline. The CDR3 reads CASTGVGGQETQYF. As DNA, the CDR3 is TGTGCCAGCACGGGGGTGGGGGGACAAGAGACCCAGTACTTC.

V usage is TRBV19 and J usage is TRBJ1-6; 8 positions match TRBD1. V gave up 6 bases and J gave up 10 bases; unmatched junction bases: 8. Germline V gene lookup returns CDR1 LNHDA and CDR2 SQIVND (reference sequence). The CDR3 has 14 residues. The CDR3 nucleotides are TGTGCCAGTAGCGACAGGGGAGCAGAATCACCCCTCCACTTT. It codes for CASSDRGAESPLHF.

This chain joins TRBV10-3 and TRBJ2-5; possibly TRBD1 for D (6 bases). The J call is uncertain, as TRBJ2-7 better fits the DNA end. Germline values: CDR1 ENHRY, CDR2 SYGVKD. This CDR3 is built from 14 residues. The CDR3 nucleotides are TGTGCCATCAAGGTCCAGGGGAACTCCTACGAGCAGTACTTC. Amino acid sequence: CAIKVQGNSYEQYF.

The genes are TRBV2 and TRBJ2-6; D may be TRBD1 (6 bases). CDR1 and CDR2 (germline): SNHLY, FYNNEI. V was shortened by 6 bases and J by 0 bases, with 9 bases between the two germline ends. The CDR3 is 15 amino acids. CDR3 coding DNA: TGTGCCAGCAGCGGGACACTCTCTGGGGCCAACGTCCTGACTTTC. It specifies CASSGTLSGANVLTF. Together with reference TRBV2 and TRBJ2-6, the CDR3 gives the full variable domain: EPEVTQTPSHQVTQMGQEVILRCVPISNHLYFYWYRQILGQKVEFLVSFYNNEISEKSEIFDDQFSVERPDGSNFTLKIRSTKLEDSAMYFCASSGTLSGANVLTFGAGSRLTVL.